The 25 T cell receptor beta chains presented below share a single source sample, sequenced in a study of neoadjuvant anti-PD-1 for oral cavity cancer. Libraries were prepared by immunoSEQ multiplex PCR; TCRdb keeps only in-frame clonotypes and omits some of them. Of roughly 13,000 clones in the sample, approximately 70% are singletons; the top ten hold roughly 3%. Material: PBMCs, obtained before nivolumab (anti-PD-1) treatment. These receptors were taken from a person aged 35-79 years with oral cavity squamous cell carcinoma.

CDR3 residues: CASRAFYLAKNIQYF. The CDR3 DNA is TGTGCCAGCAGAGCTTTTTACCTAGCCAAAAACATTCAGTACTTC. The rearrangement joins TRBV27 to TRBJ2-4; D remains ambiguous. This CDR3 is 15 amino acids long. V lost 6 bases and J 0 bases, leaving 12 bases between the germline ends. The germline V gene has CDR1 MNHEY and CDR2 SMNVEV (reference sequence).

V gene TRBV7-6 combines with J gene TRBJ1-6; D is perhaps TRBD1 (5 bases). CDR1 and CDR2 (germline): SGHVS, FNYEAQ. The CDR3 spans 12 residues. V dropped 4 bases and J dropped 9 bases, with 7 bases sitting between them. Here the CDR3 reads CASSSDSSPLHF. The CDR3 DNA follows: TGTGCCAGCAGCTCCGACAGTTCACCCCTCCACTTT. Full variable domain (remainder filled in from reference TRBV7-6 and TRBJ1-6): GAGVSQSPRYKVTKRGQDVALRCDPISGHVSLYWYRQALGQGPEFLTYFNYEAQQDKSGLPNDRFSAERPEGSISTLTIQRTEQRDSAMYRCASSSDSSPLHFGNGTRLTVT.

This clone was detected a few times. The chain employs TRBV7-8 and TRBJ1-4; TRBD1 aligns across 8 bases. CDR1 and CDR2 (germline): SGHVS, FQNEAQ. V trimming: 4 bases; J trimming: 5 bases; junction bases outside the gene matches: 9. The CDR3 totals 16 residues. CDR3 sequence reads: CASSSRLQGGNEKLFF. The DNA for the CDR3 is TGTGCCAGCAGCTCTAGGTTACAGGGGGGCAATGAAAAACTGTTTTTT.

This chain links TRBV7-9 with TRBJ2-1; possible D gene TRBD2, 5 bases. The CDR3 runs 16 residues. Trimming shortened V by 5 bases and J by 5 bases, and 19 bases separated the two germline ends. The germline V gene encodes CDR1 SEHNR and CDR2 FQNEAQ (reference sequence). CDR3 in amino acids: CASSAVWLASHNEQFF. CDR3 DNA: TGTGCCAGCAGCGCCGTATGGCTAGCTAGCCACAATGAGCAGTTCTTC.

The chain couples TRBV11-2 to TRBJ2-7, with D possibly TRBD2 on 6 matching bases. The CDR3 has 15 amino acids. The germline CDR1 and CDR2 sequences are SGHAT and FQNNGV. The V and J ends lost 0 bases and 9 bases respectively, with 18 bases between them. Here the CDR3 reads CASSLETDYRSGQYF. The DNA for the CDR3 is TGTGCCAGCAGCTTAGAAACGGACTACCGGTCAGGGCAGTACTTC. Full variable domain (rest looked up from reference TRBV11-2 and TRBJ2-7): EAGVAQSPRYKIIEKRQSVAFWCNPISGHATLYWYQQILGQGPKLLIQFQNNGVVDDSQLPKDRFSAERLKGVDSTLKIQPAKLEDSAVYLCASSLETDYRSGQYFGPGTRLTVT.

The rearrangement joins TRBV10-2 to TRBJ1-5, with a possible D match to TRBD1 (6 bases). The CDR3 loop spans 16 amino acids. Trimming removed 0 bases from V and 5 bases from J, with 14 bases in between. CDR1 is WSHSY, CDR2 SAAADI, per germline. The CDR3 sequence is CASSESMGRGYQPQHF. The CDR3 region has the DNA TGCGCCAGCAGTGAGTCGATGGGGAGGGGGTATCAGCCCCAGCATTTT.

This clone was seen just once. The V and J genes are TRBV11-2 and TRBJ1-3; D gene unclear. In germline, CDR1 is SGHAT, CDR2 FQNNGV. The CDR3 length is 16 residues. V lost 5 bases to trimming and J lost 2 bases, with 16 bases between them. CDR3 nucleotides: TGTGCCAGCAGCCTTGCGGGAGGTCAAACTGGAAACACCATATATTTT. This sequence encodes CASSLAGGQTGNTIYF.

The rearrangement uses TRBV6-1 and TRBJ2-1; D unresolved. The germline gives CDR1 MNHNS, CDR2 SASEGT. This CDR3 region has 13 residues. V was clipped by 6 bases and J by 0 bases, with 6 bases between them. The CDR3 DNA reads TGTGCCAGCAGGCTACTCTCCTACAATGAGCAGTTCTTC. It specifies CASRLLSYNEQFF.

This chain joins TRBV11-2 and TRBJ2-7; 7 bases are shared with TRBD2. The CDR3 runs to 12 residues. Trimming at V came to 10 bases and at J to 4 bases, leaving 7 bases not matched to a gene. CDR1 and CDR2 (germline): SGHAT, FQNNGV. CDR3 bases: TGTGCCACCGGCGGGGGAGGGTACGAGCAGTACTTC. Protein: CATGGGGYEQYF. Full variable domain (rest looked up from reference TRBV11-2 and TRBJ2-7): EAGVAQSPRYKIIEKRQSVAFWCNPISGHATLYWYQQILGQGPKLLIQFQNNGVVDDSQLPKDRFSAERLKGVDSTLKIQPAKLEDSAVYLCATGGGGYEQYFGPGTRLTVT.

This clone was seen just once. This CDR3 reads CASSYNPEDQPQHF. The CDR3 bases are TGTGCCAGCAGTTACAACCCGGAGGATCAGCCCCAGCATTTT. The chain carries TRBV6-5 and TRBJ1-5; no clear D gene. The CDR3 length is 14 residues. With 2 bases removed from V and 5 bases from J, the gap between germline ends came to 10 bases. Germline CDR1 and CDR2: MNHEY and SVGAGI.

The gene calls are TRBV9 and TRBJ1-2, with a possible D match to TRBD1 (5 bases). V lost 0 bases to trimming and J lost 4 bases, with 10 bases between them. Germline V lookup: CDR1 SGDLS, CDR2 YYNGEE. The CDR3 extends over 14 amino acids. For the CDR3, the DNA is TGTGCCAGCAGCGTAGCTACAGGCGGCTATGGCTACACCTTC. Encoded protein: CASSVATGGYGYTF.

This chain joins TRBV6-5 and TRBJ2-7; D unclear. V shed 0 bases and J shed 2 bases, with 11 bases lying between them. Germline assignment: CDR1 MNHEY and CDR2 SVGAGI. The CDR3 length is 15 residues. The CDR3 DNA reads TGTGCCAGCAGTTACTCGAGTGTGGAGCCCTACGAGCAGTACTTC. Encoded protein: CASSYSSVEPYEQYF.

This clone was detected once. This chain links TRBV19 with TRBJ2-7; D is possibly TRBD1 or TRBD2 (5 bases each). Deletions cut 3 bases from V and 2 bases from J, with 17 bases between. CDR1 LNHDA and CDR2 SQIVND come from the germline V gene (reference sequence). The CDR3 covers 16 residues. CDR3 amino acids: CASSMGDERNTYEQYF. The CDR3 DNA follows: TGTGCCAGTAGTATGGGGGACGAACGCAACACCTACGAGCAGTACTTC.

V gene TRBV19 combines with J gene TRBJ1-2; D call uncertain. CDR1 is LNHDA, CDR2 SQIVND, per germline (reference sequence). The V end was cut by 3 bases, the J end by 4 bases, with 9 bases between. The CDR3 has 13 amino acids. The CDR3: CASSMQASYGYTF. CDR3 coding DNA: TGTGCCAGTAGTATGCAGGCCTCCTATGGCTACACCTTC. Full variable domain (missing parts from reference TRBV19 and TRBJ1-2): DGGITQSPKYLFRKEGQNVTLSCEQNLNHDAMYWYRQDPGQGLRLIYYSQIVNDFQKGDIAEGYSVSREKKESFPLTVTSAQKNPTAFYLCASSMQASYGYTFGSGTRLTVV.

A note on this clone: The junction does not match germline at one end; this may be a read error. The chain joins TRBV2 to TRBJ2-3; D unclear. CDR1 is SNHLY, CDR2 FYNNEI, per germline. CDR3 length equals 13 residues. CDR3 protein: CASIEMAGDTQYF. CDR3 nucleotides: TGTGCCAGCATTGAAATGGCTGGGGATACGCAGTATTTT.

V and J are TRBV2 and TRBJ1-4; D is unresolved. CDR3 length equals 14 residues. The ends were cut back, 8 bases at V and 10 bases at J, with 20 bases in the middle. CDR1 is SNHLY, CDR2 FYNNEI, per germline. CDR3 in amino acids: CASFGFSLSGKLFF. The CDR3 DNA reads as TGTGCCAGCTTCGGGTTTAGTCTTTCGGGAAAACTGTTTTTT.

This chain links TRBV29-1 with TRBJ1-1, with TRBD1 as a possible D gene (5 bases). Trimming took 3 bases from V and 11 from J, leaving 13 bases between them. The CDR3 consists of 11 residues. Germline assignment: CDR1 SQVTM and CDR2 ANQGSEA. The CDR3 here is CSVEVGRDAFF. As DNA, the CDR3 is TGCAGCGTTGAGGTTGGCCGGGACGCTTTCTTT.

In DNA form, the CDR3 reads TGTGCCAGCACGATGACAGGGGATGGGTTCGAGCAGTACTTC. This encodes CASTMTGDGFEQYF. V and J are TRBV2 and TRBJ2-7, with 8 positions matching TRBD1. V was pared by 7 bases and J by 6 bases, with 11 bases of the junction left unmatched. CDR1 and CDR2 from the germline V gene are SNHLY and FYNNEI. The CDR3 is made up of 14 amino acids.

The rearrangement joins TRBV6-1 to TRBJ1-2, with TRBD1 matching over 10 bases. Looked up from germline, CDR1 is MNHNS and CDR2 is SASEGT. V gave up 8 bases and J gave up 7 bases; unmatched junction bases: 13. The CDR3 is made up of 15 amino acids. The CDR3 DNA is TGTGCCAGCGTTTTGACAGGGGGCGCAAACATTGGCTACACCTTC. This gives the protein CASVLTGGANIGYTF.

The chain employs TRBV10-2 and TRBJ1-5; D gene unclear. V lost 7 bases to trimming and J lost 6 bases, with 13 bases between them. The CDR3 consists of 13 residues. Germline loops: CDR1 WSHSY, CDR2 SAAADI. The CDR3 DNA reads TGCGCCAGCAACTCCAATGTTGGTCAGCCCCAGCATTTT. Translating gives CASNSNVGQPQHF.

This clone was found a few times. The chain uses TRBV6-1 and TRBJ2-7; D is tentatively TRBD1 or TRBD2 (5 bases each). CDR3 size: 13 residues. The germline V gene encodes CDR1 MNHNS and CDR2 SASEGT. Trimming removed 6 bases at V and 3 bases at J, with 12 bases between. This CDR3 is CASRGDPLYEQYF. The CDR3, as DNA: TGTGCCAGCAGAGGGGACCCGCTCTACGAGCAGTACTTC.

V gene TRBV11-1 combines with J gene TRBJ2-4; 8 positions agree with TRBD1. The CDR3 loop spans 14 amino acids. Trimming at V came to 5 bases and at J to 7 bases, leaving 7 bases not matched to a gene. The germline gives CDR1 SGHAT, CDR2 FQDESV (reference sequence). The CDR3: CASSRGQGINIQYF. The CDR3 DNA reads TGTGCCAGCAGCCGCGGACAGGGAATTAACATTCAGTACTTC. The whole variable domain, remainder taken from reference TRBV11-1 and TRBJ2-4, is EAEVAQSPRYKITEKSQAVAFWCDPISGHATLYWYRQILGQGPELLVQFQDESVVDDSQLPKDRFSAERLKGVDSTLKIQPAELGDSAMYLCASSRGQGINIQYFGAGTRLSVL.

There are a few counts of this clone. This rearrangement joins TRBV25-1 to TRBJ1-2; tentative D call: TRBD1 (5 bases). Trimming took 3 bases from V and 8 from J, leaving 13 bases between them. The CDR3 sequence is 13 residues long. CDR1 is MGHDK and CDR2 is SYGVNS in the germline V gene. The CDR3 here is CASSDWDRGGYTF. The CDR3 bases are TGTGCCAGCAGTGACTGGGACCGGGGAGGCTACACCTTC.

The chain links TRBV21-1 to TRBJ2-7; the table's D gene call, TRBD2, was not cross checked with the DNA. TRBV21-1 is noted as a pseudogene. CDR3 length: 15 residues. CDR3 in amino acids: CASTYLAGHSYEQYF. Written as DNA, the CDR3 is TGTGCCAGCACCTATCTAGCGGGGCATTCCTACGAGCAGTACTTC.

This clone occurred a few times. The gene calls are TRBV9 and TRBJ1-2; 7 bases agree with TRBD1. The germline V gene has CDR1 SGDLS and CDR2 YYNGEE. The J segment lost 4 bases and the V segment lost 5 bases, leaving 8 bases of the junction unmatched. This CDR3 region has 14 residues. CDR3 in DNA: TGTGCCAGCAGTTCAGGGGGAGCCACCTATGGCTACACCTTC. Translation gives CASSSGGATYGYTF.